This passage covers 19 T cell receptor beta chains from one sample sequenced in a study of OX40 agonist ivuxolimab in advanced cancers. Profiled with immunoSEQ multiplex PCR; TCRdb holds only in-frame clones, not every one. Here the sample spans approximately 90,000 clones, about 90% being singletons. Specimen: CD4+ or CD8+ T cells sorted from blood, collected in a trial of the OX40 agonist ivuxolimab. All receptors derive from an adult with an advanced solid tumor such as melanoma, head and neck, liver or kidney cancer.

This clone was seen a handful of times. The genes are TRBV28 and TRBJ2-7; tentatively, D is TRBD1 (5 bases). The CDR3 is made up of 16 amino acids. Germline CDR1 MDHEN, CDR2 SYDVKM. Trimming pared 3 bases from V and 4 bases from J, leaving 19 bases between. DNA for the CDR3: TGTGCCAGCAGTTTCTGGAGAATAGGGGTGGGTTACGAGCAGTACTTC. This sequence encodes CASSFWRIGVGYEQYF.

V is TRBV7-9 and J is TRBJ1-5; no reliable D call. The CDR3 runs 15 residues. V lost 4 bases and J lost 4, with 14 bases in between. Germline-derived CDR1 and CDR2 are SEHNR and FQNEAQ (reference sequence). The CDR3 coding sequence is TGTGCCAGCAGCTCGTATAAAGGGATGAATCAGCCCCAGCATTTT. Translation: CASSSYKGMNQPQHF.

The CDR3 loop is CASSLTGPSYGYTF. The CDR3, as DNA: TGCGCCAGCAGCTTGACAGGGCCCTCCTATGGCTACACCTTC. The chain recombines TRBV5-1 with TRBJ1-2; D is perhaps TRBD1 (6 bases). The CDR3 runs 14 residues. Germline CDR1 SGHRS, CDR2 YFSETQ. V was trimmed by 1 base and J by 4 bases, leaving 11 bases between them.

The CDR3 coding sequence is TGTGCCAGCAGCTTCAGGGGGCAAGAGACCCAGTACTTC. Protein: CASSFRGQETQYF. The chain employs TRBV11-2 and TRBJ2-5, with 7 bases that match TRBD1. Germline CDR1 SGHAT, CDR2 FQNNGV. Trimming removed 3 bases from V and 2 bases from J; junction bases left unmatched: 0. The CDR3 runs 13 residues. Filled out from reference TRBV11-2 and TRBJ2-5, the complete variable domain reads EAGVAQSPRYKIIEKRQSVAFWCNPISGHATLYWYQQILGQGPKLLIQFQNNGVVDDSQLPKDRFSAERLKGVDSTLKIQPAKLEDSAVYLCASSFRGQETQYFGPGTRLLVL.

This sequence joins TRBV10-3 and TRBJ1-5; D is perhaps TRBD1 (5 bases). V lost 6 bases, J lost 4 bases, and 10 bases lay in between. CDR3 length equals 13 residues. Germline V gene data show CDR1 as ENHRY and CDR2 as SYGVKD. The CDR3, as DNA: TGTGCCATCAGGGGGACGGGGAATCAGCCCCAGCATTTT. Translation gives CAIRGTGNQPQHF.

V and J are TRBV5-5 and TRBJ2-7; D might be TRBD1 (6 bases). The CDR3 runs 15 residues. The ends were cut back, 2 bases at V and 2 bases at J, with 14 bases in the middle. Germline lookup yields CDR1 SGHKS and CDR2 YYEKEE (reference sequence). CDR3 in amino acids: CASSFSGVRTYEQYF. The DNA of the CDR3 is TGTGCCAGCAGCTTTTCAGGGGTGAGGACCTACGAGCAGTACTTC.

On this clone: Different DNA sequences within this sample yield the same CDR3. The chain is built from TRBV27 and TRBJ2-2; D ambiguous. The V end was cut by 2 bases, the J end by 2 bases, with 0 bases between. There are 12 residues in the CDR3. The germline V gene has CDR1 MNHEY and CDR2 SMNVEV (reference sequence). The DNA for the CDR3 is TGTGCCAGCAGTTTAAACACCGGGGAGCTGTTTTTT. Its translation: CASSLNTGELFF.

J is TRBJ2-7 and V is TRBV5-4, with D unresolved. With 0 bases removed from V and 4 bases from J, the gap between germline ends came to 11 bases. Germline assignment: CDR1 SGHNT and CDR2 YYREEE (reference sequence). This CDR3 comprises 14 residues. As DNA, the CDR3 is TGTGCCAGCAGCTTGGATCTGAACCCTTACGAGCAGTACTTC. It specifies CASSLDLNPYEQYF.

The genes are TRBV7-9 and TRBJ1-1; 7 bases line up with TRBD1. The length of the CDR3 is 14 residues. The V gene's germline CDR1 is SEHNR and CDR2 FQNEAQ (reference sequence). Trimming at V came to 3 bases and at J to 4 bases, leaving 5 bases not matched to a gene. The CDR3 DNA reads TGTGCCAGCAGCTTCCGACAGGGTGTCACTGAAGCTTTCTTT. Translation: CASSFRQGVTEAFF.

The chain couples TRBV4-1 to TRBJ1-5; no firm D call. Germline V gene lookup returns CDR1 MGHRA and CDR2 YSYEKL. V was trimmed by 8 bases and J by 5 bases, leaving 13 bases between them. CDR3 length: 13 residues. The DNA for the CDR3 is TGCGCCAGCGGGCACCGCGAAGATCAGCCCCAGCATTTT. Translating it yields CASGHREDQPQHF.

In nucleotides, the CDR3 is TGTGCCAGCAGTTACGGGGGGACTATGACTGAAGCTTTCTTT. It is translated as CASSYGGTMTEAFF. The chain links TRBV6-5 to TRBJ1-1, with D perhaps TRBD1 (5 bases). In germline, CDR1 is MNHEY, CDR2 SVGAGI. Trimming removed 2 bases from V and 5 bases from J, with 12 bases in between. The CDR3 consists of 14 residues.

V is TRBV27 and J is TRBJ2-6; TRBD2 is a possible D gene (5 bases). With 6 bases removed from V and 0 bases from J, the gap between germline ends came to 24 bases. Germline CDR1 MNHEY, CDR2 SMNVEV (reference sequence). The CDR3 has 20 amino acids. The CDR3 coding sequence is TGTGCCAGCAGCCCCGAGAGGGCAGGACGCCCCCCCTCTGGGGCCAACGTCCTGACTTTC. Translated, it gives CASSPERAGRPPSGANVLTF.

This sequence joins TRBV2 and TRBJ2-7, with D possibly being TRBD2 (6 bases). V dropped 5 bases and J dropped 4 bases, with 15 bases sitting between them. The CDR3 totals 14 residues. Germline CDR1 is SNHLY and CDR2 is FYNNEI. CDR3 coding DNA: TGTGCCAGCAGTTCCCGGGACTCTTATTACGAGCAGTACTTC. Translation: CASSSRDSYYEQYF.

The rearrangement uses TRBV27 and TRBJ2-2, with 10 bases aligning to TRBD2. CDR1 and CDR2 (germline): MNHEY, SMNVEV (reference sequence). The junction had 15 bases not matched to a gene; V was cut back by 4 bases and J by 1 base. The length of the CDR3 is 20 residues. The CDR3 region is CASSSPGTSERLENTGELFF. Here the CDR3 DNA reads TGTGCCAGCAGTTCTCCCGGGACTAGCGAGCGCCTCGAGAACACCGGGGAGCTGTTTTTT.

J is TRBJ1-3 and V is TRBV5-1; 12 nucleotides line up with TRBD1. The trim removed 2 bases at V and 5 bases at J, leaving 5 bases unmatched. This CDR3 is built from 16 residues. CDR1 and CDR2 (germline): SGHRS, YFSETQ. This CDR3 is CASSFTGTGGRNTIYF. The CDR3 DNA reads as TGCGCCAGCAGCTTCACCGGGACAGGGGGCCGAAACACCATATATTTT.

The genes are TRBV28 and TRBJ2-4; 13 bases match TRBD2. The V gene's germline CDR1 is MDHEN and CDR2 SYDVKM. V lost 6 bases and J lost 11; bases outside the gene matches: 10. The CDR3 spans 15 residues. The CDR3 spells CASSPGLAGIKLQYF. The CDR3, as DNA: TGTGCCAGCAGCCCGGGACTAGCGGGAATTAAACTTCAGTACTTC.

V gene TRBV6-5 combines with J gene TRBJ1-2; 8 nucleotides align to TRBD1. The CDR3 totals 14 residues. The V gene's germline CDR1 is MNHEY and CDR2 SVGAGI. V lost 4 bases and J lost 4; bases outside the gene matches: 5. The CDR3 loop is CASSWTGTFYGYTF. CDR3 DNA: TGTGCCAGCAGTTGGACAGGGACCTTCTATGGCTACACCTTC.

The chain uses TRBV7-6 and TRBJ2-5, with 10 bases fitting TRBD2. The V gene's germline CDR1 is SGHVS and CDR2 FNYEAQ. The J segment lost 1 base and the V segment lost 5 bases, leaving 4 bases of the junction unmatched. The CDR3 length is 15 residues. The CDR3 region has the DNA TGTGCCAGCAGCATTCGACTAGCGGGCCAAGAGACCCAGTACTTC. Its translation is CASSIRLAGQETQYF.

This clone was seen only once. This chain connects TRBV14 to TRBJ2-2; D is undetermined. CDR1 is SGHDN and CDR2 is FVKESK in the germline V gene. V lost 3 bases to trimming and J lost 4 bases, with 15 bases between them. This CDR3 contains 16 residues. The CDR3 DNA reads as TGTGCCAGCAGCCATGAGACAAGCTGGGGCACCGGGGAGCTGTTTTTT. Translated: CASSHETSWGTGELFF.